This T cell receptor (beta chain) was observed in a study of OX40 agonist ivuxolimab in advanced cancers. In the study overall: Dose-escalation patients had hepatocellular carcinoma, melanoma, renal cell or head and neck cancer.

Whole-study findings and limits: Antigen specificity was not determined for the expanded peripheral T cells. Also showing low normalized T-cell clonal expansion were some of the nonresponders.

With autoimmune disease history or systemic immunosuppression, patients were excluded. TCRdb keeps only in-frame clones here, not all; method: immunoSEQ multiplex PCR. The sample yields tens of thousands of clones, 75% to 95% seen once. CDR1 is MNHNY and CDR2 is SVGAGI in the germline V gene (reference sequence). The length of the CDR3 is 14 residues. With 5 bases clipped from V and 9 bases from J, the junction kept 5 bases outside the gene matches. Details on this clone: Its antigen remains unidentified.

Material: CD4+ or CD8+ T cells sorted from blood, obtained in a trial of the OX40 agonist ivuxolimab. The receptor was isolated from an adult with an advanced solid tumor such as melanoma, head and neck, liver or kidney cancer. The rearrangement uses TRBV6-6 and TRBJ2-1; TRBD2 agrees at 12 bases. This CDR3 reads CASSHGLAGTEQFF. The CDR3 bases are TGTGCCAGCAGTCACGGACTAGCGGGAACTGAGCAGTTCTTC.